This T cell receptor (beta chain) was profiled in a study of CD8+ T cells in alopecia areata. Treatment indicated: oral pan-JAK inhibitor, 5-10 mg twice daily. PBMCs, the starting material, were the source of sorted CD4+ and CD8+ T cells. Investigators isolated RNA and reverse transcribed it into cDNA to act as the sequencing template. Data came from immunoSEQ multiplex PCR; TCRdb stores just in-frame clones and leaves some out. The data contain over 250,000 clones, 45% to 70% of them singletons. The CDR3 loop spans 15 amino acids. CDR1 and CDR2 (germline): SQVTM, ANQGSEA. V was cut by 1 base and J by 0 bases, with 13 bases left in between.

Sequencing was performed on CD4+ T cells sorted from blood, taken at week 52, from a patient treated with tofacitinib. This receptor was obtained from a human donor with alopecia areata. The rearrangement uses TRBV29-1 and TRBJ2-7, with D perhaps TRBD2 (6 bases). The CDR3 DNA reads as TGCAGCGTTGAAGGAGCCGGGGGAAGCTCCTACGAGCAGTACTTC. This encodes CSVEGAGGSSYEQYF.